The 28 T cell receptor beta chains in this list originate from one sample, sequenced in a study of cytomegalovirus exposure and HLA in healthy donors. TCRdb's table, derived via immunoSEQ multiplex PCR, lists solely in-frame clones and lacks some. The sample gives a few hundred thousand clones, just over 85% of which show up once; under 0.9% is in the top ten. Sequenced: PBMCs. These receptors were collected from a woman aged 18-29 years in good health and CMV-seronegative.

Note on this clone: This same CDR3 is encoded by further DNA sequences in the sample. The chain combines TRBV18 with TRBJ1-1; TRBD1 matches 8 bases. The germline CDR1 and CDR2 sequences are KGHSH and LQKENI. The junction had 2 bases not matched to a gene; V was cut back by 4 bases and J by 1 base. This CDR3 is built from 14 residues. This CDR3 is CASSRDRKNTEAFF. The CDR3 bases are TGTGCCAGCTCACGGGACAGGAAGAACACTGAAGCTTTCTTT.

The V gene is TRBV10-1, the J gene TRBJ2-1, with 8 bases identical to TRBD2. CDR1 and CDR2 (germline): WNHNN, SYGVQD (reference sequence). The junction had 10 bases not matched to a gene; V was cut back by 2 bases and J by 7 bases. The CDR3 contains 16 residues. The CDR3 region is CASSERSGTGGNEQFF. The CDR3 nucleotides read TGCGCCAGCAGTGAGCGGTCAGGGACGGGAGGGAATGAGCAGTTCTTC.

The V gene is TRBV5-1, the J gene TRBJ2-5, with 7 nucleotides matching TRBD1. The CDR3 is 14 residues long. J was trimmed by 2 bases and V by 3 bases; bases with no gene match: 4. Germline V gene lookup returns CDR1 SGHRS and CDR2 YFSETQ. CDR3 coding DNA: TGCGCCAGCAGCTGGGGACAGCCTCAAGAGACCCAGTACTTC. Its protein product is CASSWGQPQETQYF. Full variable domain (rest looked up from reference TRBV5-1 and TRBJ2-5): KAGVTQTPRYLIKTRGQQVTLSCSPISGHRSVSWYQQTPGQGLQFLFEYFSETQRNKGNFPGRFSGRQFSNSRSEMNVSTLELGDSALYLCASSWGQPQETQYFGPGTRLLVL.

This chain connects TRBV6-5 to TRBJ2-3; 11 positions match TRBD2. This CDR3 spans 15 amino acids. Per the germline V gene, CDR1 is MNHEY and CDR2 is SVGAGI. V was pared by 5 bases and J by 4 bases, with 5 bases of the junction left unmatched. CDR3 sequence reads: CASSVSGGGPDTQYF. CDR3 in DNA: TGTGCCAGCAGTGTTAGCGGGGGGGGCCCAGATACGCAGTATTTT.

This clone was observed a handful of times. The V gene is TRBV4-1, the J gene TRBJ2-2, with 11 bases matching TRBD1. This CDR3 is built from 15 residues. Germline lookup yields CDR1 MGHRA and CDR2 YSYEKL. The V gene end was trimmed by 4 bases and the J gene end by 7 bases; junction bases not matched to a gene: 5. DNA for the CDR3: TGCGCCAGCAGCCTCGGGACAGGGGGACACGGGGAGCTGTTTTTT. It specifies CASSLGTGGHGELFF.

This chain uses TRBV28 with TRBJ1-1; D is unresolved. Deletions cut 2 bases from V and 1 base from J, with 14 bases between. Germline CDR1 MDHEN, CDR2 SYDVKM. The CDR3 length is 16 residues. The CDR3 nucleotides read TGTGCCAGCAGTTTAAGTGGTTTGGGCCCGAACACTGAAGCTTTCTTT. Amino acids: CASSLSGLGPNTEAFF.

The V call is TRBV15, the J call TRBJ2-3, with no clear D. Germline loops: CDR1 LNHNV, CDR2 YYDKDF (reference sequence). The CDR3 has 16 amino acids. V lost 0 bases and J 1 base, leaving 11 bases between the germline ends. This CDR3 reads CATSRDGWAGTDTQYF. For the CDR3, the DNA is TGTGCCACCAGCAGAGACGGTTGGGCAGGCACAGATACGCAGTATTTT. The whole variable domain, remainder taken from reference TRBV15 and TRBJ2-3, is DAMVIQNPRYQVTQFGKPVTLSCSQTLNHNVMYWYQQKSSQAPKLLFHYYDKDFNNEADTPDNFQSRRPNTSFCFLDIRSPGLGDTAMYLCATSRDGWAGTDTQYFGPGTRLTVL.

This clone was found a few times. As DNA, the CDR3 is TGTGCCAGTAGTATTGAGGCAAATCAGCCCCAGCATTTT. Residues: CASSIEANQPQHF. The gene calls are TRBV19 and TRBJ1-5; D is unresolved. The CDR3 totals 13 residues. Looked up from germline, CDR1 is LNHDA and CDR2 is SQIVND (reference sequence). V lost 3 bases and J 4 bases, leaving 7 bases between the germline ends.

This chain uses TRBV2 with TRBJ2-7, with 7 bases aligning to TRBD1. J gave up 0 bases and V 5 bases, and 4 bases lay outside the gene matches. Germline assignment: CDR1 SNHLY and CDR2 FYNNEI. This CDR3 contains 14 residues. The CDR3, as DNA: TGTGCCAGCAGTCAGGGACAGCTCTCCTACGAGCAGTACTTC. It yields the protein CASSQGQLSYEQYF.

The CDR3 nucleotides read TGTGCCAGCACTCAAGGACCCACTCCGGCGGGGAATGAGCAGTTCTTC. Translated, it gives CASTQGPTPAGNEQFF. The chain employs TRBV28 and TRBJ2-1; TRBD2 is a possible D gene (6 bases). V shed 7 bases and J shed 7 bases, with 23 bases lying between them. CDR1 and CDR2 from the germline V gene are MDHEN and SYDVKM. CDR3 size: 16 residues.

Here the CDR3 reads CASSLYTGYNEQFF. Here the CDR3 DNA reads TGTGCCAGCAGCTTATACACAGGATACAATGAGCAGTTCTTC. V usage is TRBV11-2 and J usage is TRBJ2-1; D possibly corresponds to TRBD1 (5 bases). There are 14 residues in the CDR3. Germline V gives CDR1 SGHAT, CDR2 FQNNGV. The germline V and J ends were trimmed by 2 bases and 4 bases, with 9 bases remaining between them.

V is TRBV5-1 and J is TRBJ2-7; 7 positions match TRBD1. Germline V lookup: CDR1 SGHRS, CDR2 YFSETQ. The J segment lost 6 bases and the V segment lost 4 bases, leaving 4 bases of the junction unmatched. The CDR3 sequence is 12 residues long. CDR3 DNA sequence: TGCGCCAGCAGCGTAACAGGGGTCGAGCAGTACTTC. Translation: CASSVTGVEQYF.

This rearrangement joins TRBV28 to TRBJ1-5, with TRBD1 as a possible D gene (5 bases). From germline, CDR1 is MDHEN and CDR2 SYDVKM. The CDR3 length is 14 residues. Trimming removed 5 bases at V and 0 bases at J, with 8 bases between. Here the CDR3 reads CASSSDSSNQPQHF. In nucleotides, the CDR3 is TGTGCCAGCAGTAGTGACAGTAGCAATCAGCCCCAGCATTTT.

The table lists this clone with a count of one. This rearrangement joins TRBV7-2 to TRBJ2-2; D unclear. This CDR3 region has 16 residues. V dropped 1 base and J dropped 4 bases, with 13 bases sitting between them. Per the germline V gene, CDR1 is SGHTA and CDR2 is FQGNSA. CDR3 in DNA: TGTGCCAGCAGCTTAGTGCCCCCAGGCCGCACCGGGGAGCTGTTTTTT. This translates into CASSLVPPGRTGELFF. Full variable domain (remainder filled in from reference TRBV7-2 and TRBJ2-2): GAGVSQSPSNKVTEKGKDVELRCDPISGHTALYWYRQSLGQGLEFLIYFQGNSAPDKSGLPSDRFSAERTGGSVSTLTIQRTQQEDSAVYLCASSLVPPGRTGELFFGEGSRLTVL.

This clone was counted a few times. This sequence joins TRBV9 and TRBJ2-1; 7 nucleotides match TRBD2. This CDR3 is built from 15 residues. V dropped 2 bases and J dropped 10; count of bases not matched to a gene: 12. Germline-derived CDR1 and CDR2 are SGDLS and YYNGEE. CDR3 bases: TGTGCCAGCAGCGTCAGTTATAGGGAGGGCCGAGAGCAGTTCTTC. It is translated as CASSVSYREGREQFF.

The J gene is TRBJ2-3, the V gene TRBV5-1; D is possibly TRBD1 (6 bases). With 2 bases removed from V and 1 base from J, the gap between germline ends came to 14 bases. The germline CDR1 and CDR2 sequences are SGHRS and YFSETQ. The CDR3 has 16 amino acids. Here the CDR3 DNA reads TGCGCCAGCAGCTTCTTGGGGGCTGGGGGCACAGATACGCAGTATTTT. Its translation: CASSFLGAGGTDTQYF.

The V and J genes are TRBV2 and TRBJ1-5; 9 bases line up with TRBD1. The length of the CDR3 is 16 residues. CDR1 SNHLY and CDR2 FYNNEI come from the germline V gene. V shed 7 bases and J 7 bases; nucleotides not matched to a gene: 14. CDR3 DNA: TGTGCCAGCACTCGAATCTTGACAGGGGGAGGGCAGCCCCAGCATTTT. Translated: CASTRILTGGGQPQHF.

This chain joins TRBV19 and TRBJ2-1; D remains ambiguous. This CDR3 has 14 residues. Germline assignment: CDR1 LNHDA and CDR2 SQIVND (reference sequence). V was pared by 6 bases and J by 0 bases, with 9 bases between. For the CDR3, the DNA is TGTGCCAGTAGCAGGCTGAGCTCCTACAATGAGCAGTTCTTC. This codes for CASSRLSSYNEQFF. Looking up the rest from reference TRBV19 and TRBJ2-1 gives the full variable domain: DGGITQSPKYLFRKEGQNVTLSCEQNLNHDAMYWYRQDPGQGLRLIYYSQIVNDFQKGDIAEGYSVSREKKESFPLTVTSAQKNPTAFYLCASSRLSSYNEQFFGPGTRLTVL.

The rearrangement joins TRBV19 to TRBJ1-5; D may be TRBD1 (5 bases). V lost 7 bases and J 3 bases, leaving 16 bases between the germline ends. Per germline, CDR1 LNHDA and CDR2 SQIVND (reference sequence). The CDR3 loop spans 15 amino acids. Here the CDR3 reads CASNAAGRDNQPQHF. CDR3 nucleotides: TGTGCCAGTAACGCCGCAGGGAGGGACAATCAGCCCCAGCATTTT.

The rearrangement links TRBV18 to TRBJ2-3; D possibly corresponds to TRBD2 (5 bases). The CDR3 covers 15 residues. Trimming cost V 3 bases and J 4 bases, with 14 bases left between them. The germline gives CDR1 KGHSH, CDR2 LQKENI. The CDR3 loop reads CASSPRRTGADTQYF. The CDR3 nucleotides are TGTGCCAGCTCACCCCGTCGGACTGGGGCAGATACGCAGTATTTT.

This chain uses TRBV11-2 with TRBJ1-1; 7 positions match TRBD1. Trimming cost V 7 bases and J 5 bases; bases outside gene matches: 13. The CDR3 runs to 15 residues. CDR1 and CDR2 from the germline V gene are SGHAT and FQNNGV. The CDR3 sequence is CASNPLQGGLTEAFF. The CDR3, as DNA: TGTGCCAGCAACCCCCTGCAGGGGGGTCTTACTGAAGCTTTCTTT.

The chain carries TRBV10-1 and TRBJ2-3, with 8 bases lining up with TRBD2. CDR1 WNHNN and CDR2 SYGVQD come from the germline V gene (reference sequence). The CDR3 covers 17 residues. J gave up 2 bases and V 1 base, and 8 bases lay outside the gene matches. CDR3 sequence (DNA): TGCGCCAGCAGTGAGTTCAGCGGGGGCCCTTTCACAGATACGCAGTATTTT. It is translated as CASSEFSGGPFTDTQYF.

J is TRBJ2-2 and V is TRBV7-3; no definite D call. The length of the CDR3 is 14 residues. Germline CDR1 is SGHTA and CDR2 is FQGTGA. Trimming left V 5 bases short and J 6 bases short, with 13 bases between. The CDR3 region has the DNA TGTGCCAGCAGCCCTACTCTAGGTGCCGGGGAGCTGTTTTTT. Its protein product is CASSPTLGAGELFF. The whole variable domain, filled in from reference TRBV7-3 and TRBJ2-2, reads GAGVSQTPSNKVTEKGKYVELRCDPISGHTALYWYRQSLGQGPEFLIYFQGTGAADDSGLPNDRFFAVRPEGSVSTLKIQRTERGDSAVYLCASSPTLGAGELFFGEGSRLTVL.

The rearrangement uses TRBV7-6 and TRBJ2-5; 7 bases match TRBD1. This CDR3 contains 17 residues. The J segment lost 4 bases and the V segment lost 1 base, leaving 12 bases of the junction unmatched. Germline values: CDR1 SGHVS, CDR2 FNYEAQ. The CDR3 region is CASSLGEDDRVRETQYF. In DNA form, the CDR3 reads TGTGCCAGCAGCTTAGGGGAAGACGACAGGGTGAGAGAGACCCAGTACTTC.

V gene TRBV2 combines with J gene TRBJ1-4; D remains ambiguous. Per germline, CDR1 SNHLY and CDR2 FYNNEI. The CDR3 length is 14 residues. V gave up 6 bases and J gave up 4 bases, with 12 bases separating them. The chain's CDR3 is CASSPVDINEKLFF. In DNA form, the CDR3 reads TGTGCCAGCAGCCCGGTCGATATTAATGAAAAACTGTTTTTT.

This chain uses TRBV7-2 with TRBJ1-2; TRBD1 is a possible D gene (6 bases). V dropped 3 bases and J dropped 5 bases, with 13 bases sitting between them. The V gene's germline CDR1 is SGHTA and CDR2 FQGNSA. The CDR3 spans 14 residues. The DNA for the CDR3 is TGTGCCAGCAGCTTGGGAACCAGGGGATATGGCTACACCTTC. It translates to CASSLGTRGYGYTF.

V is TRBV2 and J is TRBJ1-1; 7 positions match TRBD1. Germline trimming cut 6 bases from V and 2 bases from J; bases unmatched to any gene: 3. The CDR3 loop spans 13 amino acids. Germline-derived CDR1 and CDR2 are SNHLY and FYNNEI. The CDR3 reads CASRRQGNTEAFF. DNA for the CDR3: TGTGCCAGCAGGCGACAGGGTAACACTGAAGCTTTCTTT.

This chain connects TRBV5-4 to TRBJ1-2; D is perhaps TRBD1 (5 bases). Trimming removed 5 bases from V and 6 bases from J, with 14 bases in between. CDR1 SGHNT and CDR2 YYREEE come from the germline V gene (reference sequence). The CDR3 covers 13 residues. CDR3 sequence reads: CASRSVVGDGYTF. Written as DNA, the CDR3 is TGTGCCAGCAGGTCGGTGGTAGGGGATGGCTACACCTTC.